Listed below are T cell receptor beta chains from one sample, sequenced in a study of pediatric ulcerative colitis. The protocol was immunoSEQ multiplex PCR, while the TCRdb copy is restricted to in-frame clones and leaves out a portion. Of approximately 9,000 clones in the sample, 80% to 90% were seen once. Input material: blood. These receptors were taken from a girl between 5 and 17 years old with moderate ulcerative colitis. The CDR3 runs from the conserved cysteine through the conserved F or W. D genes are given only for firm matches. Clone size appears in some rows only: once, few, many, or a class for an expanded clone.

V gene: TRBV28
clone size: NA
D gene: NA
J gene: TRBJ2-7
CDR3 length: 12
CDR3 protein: CASDQGDYEQYF
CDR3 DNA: TGTGCCAGCGACCAGGGCGACTACGAGCAGTACTTC

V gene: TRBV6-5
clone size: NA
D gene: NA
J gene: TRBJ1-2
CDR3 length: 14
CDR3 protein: CASSGGGGRYGYTF
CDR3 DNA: TGTGCCAGCAGCGGAGGGGGAGGAAGGTATGGCTACACCTTC

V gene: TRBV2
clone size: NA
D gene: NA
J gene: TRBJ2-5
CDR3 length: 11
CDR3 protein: CASLARGAQYF
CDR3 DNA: TGTGCCAGTCTTGCAAGGGGGGCCCAGTACTTC

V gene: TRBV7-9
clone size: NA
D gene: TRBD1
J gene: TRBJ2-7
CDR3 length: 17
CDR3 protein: CASSPGTGAYTSYEQYF
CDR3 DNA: TGTGCCAGCAGCCCAGGGACAGGCGCCTACACTTCCTACGAGCAGTACTTC

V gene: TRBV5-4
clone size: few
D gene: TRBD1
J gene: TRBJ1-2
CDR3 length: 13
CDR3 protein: CASSVQGAYGYTF
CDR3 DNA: TGTGCCAGCAGCGTACAGGGGGCCTATGGCTACACCTTC

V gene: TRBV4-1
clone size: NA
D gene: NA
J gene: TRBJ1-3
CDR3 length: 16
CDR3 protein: CASSPFAQRSGNTIYF
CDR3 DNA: TGCGCCAGCAGCCCATTCGCCCAGCGCTCTGGAAACACCATATATTTT

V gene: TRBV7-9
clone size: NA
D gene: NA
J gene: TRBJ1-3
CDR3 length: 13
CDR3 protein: CASRIGSGNTIYF
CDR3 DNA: TGTGCCAGCAGAATCGGCTCTGGAAACACCATATATTTT

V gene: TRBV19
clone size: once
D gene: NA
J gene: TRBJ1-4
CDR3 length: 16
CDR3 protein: CASSWETETGNEKLFF
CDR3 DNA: TGTGCCAGTAGTTGGGAAACAGAAACCGGGAATGAAAAACTGTTTTTT

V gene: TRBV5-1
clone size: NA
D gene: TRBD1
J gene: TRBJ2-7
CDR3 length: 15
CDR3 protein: CASSEPGQGTYEQYF
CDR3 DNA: TGCGCCAGCAGCGAACCGGGACAGGGGACCTACGAGCAGTACTTC

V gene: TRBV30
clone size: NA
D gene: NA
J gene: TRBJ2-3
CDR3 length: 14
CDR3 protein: CAWRQAASTDTQYF
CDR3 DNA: TGTGCCTGGAGGCAAGCGGCTAGCACAGATACGCAGTATTTT

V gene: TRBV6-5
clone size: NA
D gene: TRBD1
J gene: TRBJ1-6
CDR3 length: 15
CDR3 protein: CASSYSDRENSPLHF
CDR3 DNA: TGTGCCAGCAGTTATTCGGACAGGGAGAATTCACCCCTCCACTTT

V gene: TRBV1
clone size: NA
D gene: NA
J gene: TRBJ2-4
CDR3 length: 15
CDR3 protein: CTSSHGCGGENIQYF
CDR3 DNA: TGCACCAGCAGCCACGGTTGCGGGGGGGAAAACATTCAGTACTTC

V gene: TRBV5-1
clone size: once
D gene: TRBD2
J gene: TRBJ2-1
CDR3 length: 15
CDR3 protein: CASSLGAGGPNEQFF
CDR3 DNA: TGCGCCAGCAGCTTGGGAGCGGGGGGGCCCAATGAGCAGTTCTTC

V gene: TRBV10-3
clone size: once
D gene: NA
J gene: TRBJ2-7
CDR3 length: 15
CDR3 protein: CAISESYAVSYEQYF
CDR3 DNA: TGTGCCATCAGTGAGTCGTACGCCGTATCCTACGAGCAGTACTTC

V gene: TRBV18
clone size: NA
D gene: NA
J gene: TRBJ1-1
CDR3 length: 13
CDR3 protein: CASSQAVETEAFF
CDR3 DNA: TGTGCCAGCTCACAAGCAGTCGAAACTGAAGCTTTCTTT

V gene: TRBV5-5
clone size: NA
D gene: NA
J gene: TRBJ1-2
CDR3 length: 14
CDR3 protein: CASSPAGIETGYTF
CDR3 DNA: TGTGCCAGCAGCCCGGCAGGGATTGAGACTGGCTACACCTTC

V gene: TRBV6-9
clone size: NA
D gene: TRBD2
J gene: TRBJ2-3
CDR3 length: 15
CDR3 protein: CASRSGLAGTDTQYF
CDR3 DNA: TGTGCCAGCAGGTCAGGACTAGCGGGGACAGATACGCAGTATTTT

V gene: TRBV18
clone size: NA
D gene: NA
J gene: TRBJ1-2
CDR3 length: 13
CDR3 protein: CASSPQSDYGYTF
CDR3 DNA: TGTGCCAGCTCACCACAATCAGACTATGGCTACACCTTC

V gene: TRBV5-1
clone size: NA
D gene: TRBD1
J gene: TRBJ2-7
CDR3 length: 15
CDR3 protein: CASSLAGQGFYEQYF
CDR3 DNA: TGCGCCAGCAGCTTGGCTGGACAGGGGTTCTACGAGCAGTACTTC

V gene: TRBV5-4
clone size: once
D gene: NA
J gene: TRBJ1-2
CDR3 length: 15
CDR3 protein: CASSLGGGLNYGYTF
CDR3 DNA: TGTGCCAGCAGCTTGGGTGGAGGACTTAACTATGGCTACACCTTC

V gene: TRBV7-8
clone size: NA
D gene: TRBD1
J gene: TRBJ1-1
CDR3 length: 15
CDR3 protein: CASSPGTGGDTEAFF
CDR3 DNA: TGTGCCAGCAGCCCCGGGACAGGGGGGGACACTGAAGCTTTCTTT

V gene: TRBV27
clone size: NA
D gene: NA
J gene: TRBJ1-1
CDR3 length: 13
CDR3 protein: CASRVLGNTEAFF
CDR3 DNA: TGTGCCAGCAGAGTGTTAGGGAACACTGAAGCTTTCTTT